A single sample gave rise to the 9 T cell receptor beta chains below, sequenced in a study of beta chain features in type 1 diabetes (dated by TCRdb to the late 2010s). The library was produced with the immunoSEQ multiplex PCR assay. All of the isolated RNA was reverse transcribed with the High Capacity cDNA Reverse Transcription Kit, so expressed TCRB transcripts were sequenced. Here the immuneACCESS table is served through TCRdb, limited to in-frame sequences with V and J called. Missing clones are a known gap in these copies; in checked studies unresolved V genes cover under half, and the rest lacks a known reason. The sample table lists 310,000 or so clones, around 7.6% of them with a count of one. The ten largest clonotypes hold 0.44% of the sample. Sequencing was done on a sample of central memory CD4+ T cells from blood. The receptor source for this set is a woman aged 18 to 35 in good health.

This chain uses TRBV11-2 with TRBJ1-4, with 7 bases identical to TRBD1. The germline CDR1 and CDR2 sequences are SGHAT and FQNNGV. This CDR3 has 15 residues. Trimming removed 1 base from V and 10 bases from J; junction bases left unmatched: 9. The CDR3 reads CASSLVMTGRGKLFF. The CDR3 DNA sequence: TGTGCCAGCAGCTTAGTTATGACAGGGAGGGGAAAACTGTTTTTT.

V gene TRBV7-2 combines with J gene TRBJ1-1, with TRBD1 matching over 12 bases. Unmatched junction bases numbered 14, after V lost 1 base and J lost 11 bases. The CDR3 totals 17 residues. Germline CDR1 is SGHTA and CDR2 is FQGNSA. Here the CDR3 reads CASSLGPTGTGGAGAFF. In nucleotides, the CDR3 is TGTGCCAGCAGCTTAGGGCCCACCGGGACAGGGGGCGCCGGGGCTTTCTTT.

In its sample, this clone was seen a few times. The sample has other DNA sequences that encode this CDR3 too. The rearrangement joins TRBV7-2 to TRBJ2-3, with D possibly called TRBD1 or TRBD2 (5 bases each). Trimming took 5 bases from V and 2 from J, leaving 11 bases between them. Germline CDR1 SGHTA, CDR2 FQGNSA. The CDR3 runs 14 residues. DNA for the CDR3: TGTGCCAGCAGCAGGGACCTGAACACAGATACGCAGTATTTT. Amino acid sequence: CASSRDLNTDTQYF.

The sample holds a few counts of this clone. V usage is TRBV28 and J usage is TRBJ2-7, with 7 bases that match TRBD2. Germline V gene lookup returns CDR1 MDHEN and CDR2 SYDVKM. The length of the CDR3 is 16 residues. Germline trimming cut 4 bases from V and 0 bases from J; bases unmatched to any gene: 9. The DNA for the CDR3 is TGTGCCAGCAGTTCTATTGACGGGAGGAGCTCCTACGAGCAGTACTTC. It codes for CASSSIDGRSSYEQYF.

This clone turned up a few times. This chain links TRBV7-9 with TRBJ2-1; 7 positions match TRBD2. Trimming took 3 bases from V and 2 from J; bases not matched to a gene: 4. The CDR3 loop spans 15 amino acids. Germline V gives CDR1 SEHNR, CDR2 FQNEAQ (reference sequence). CDR3 residues: CASSFREVTYNEQFF. CDR3 DNA sequence: TGTGCCAGCAGCTTTCGGGAGGTGACCTACAATGAGCAGTTCTTC. Full variable domain (missing parts from reference TRBV7-9 and TRBJ2-1): DTGVSQNPRHKITKRGQNVTFRCDPISEHNRLYWYRQTLGQGPEFLTYFQNEAQLEKSRLLSDRFSAERPKGSFSTLEIQRTEQGDSAMYLCASSFREVTYNEQFFGPGTRLTVL.

The chain joins TRBV18 to TRBJ2-3; D gene unclear. The V and J ends lost 0 bases and 1 base respectively, with 11 bases between them. CDR1 KGHSH and CDR2 LQKENI come from the germline V gene. This CDR3 region has 16 residues. Written as DNA, the CDR3 is TGTGCCAGCTCACCACCGGGGTTCGGAGGCACAGATACGCAGTATTTT. Protein: CASSPPGFGGTDTQYF. The full variable domain, completed using reference TRBV18 and TRBJ2-3, is NAGVMQNPRHLVRRRGQEARLRCSPMKGHSHVYWYRQLPEEGLKFMVYLQKENIIDESGMPKERFSAEFPKEGPSILRIQQVVRGDSAAYFCASSPPGFGGTDTQYFGPGTRLTVL.

The chain couples TRBV18 to TRBJ2-1, with 10 nucleotides matching TRBD2. V was clipped by 6 bases and J by 14 bases; unmatched bases: 13. The CDR3 length is 14 residues. Germline assignment: CDR1 KGHSH and CDR2 LQKENI. CDR3 nucleotides: TGTGCCAGCTCCTCTTTACAGGCTAGCGGGAGTAAGTTCTTC. Translation: CASSSLQASGSKFF.

This clone came up a few times. Within the sample, other DNA sequences also encode this same CDR3. The chain recombines TRBV7-9 with TRBJ2-3; 9 nucleotides agree with TRBD2. Trimming removed 3 bases from V and 6 bases from J; junction bases left unmatched: 1. The CDR3 runs to 13 residues. Germline V gene lookup returns CDR1 SEHNR and CDR2 FQNEAQ (reference sequence). CDR3 amino acids: CASSFSGGDTQYF. For the CDR3, the DNA is TGTGCCAGCAGCTTTAGCGGGGGTGATACGCAGTATTTT.

This clone was observed many times. The chain has TRBV6-5 and TRBJ2-1, with D perhaps TRBD1 (6 bases). Germline V gives CDR1 MNHEY, CDR2 SVGAGI. Trimming took off 1 base at V and 12 bases at J, with 22 bases between the two ends. The CDR3 is 16 residues long. Written as DNA, the CDR3 is TGTGCCAGCAGTTACTGGGCAGACAGGCCACAGGTCCCGCAGTTCTTC. It specifies CASSYWADRPQVPQFF.